These 16 T cell receptor beta chains were all obtained from the same sample, sequenced in a study of T cells in Graves' hyperthyroidism and ophthalmopathy. What was amplified from RNA transcripts were TCR beta CDR3 regions. First-round RT-PCR of the TCR CDR3 relied on the HTBI primer set. TCRdb re-derived calls from the multiplex PCR reads in MiXCR, one entry per CDR3 protein. The data contain about 400,000 distinct CDR3 sequences, over 11% of them seen just once; the ten biggest clones take up 28%. Sequencing was performed on blood. Receptors originate from a man aged 50-59 years with Graves' ophthalmopathy.

This chain links TRBV5-1 with TRBJ2-1; 10 positions match TRBD2. Trimming cost V 2 bases and J 7 bases; bases outside gene matches: 3. The CDR3 runs to 14 residues. Germline CDR1 SGHRS, CDR2 YFSETQ. The CDR3 region is CASSFGLADNEQFF. Here the CDR3 DNA reads TGCGCCAGCAGCTTCGGACTAGCGGATAATGAGCAGTTCTTC.

This chain joins TRBV18 and TRBJ2-3; weak D call: TRBD1 (5 bases). Germline V gives CDR1 KGHSH, CDR2 LQKENI. The CDR3 is 16 residues long. The V end was cut by 2 bases, the J end by 0 bases, with 12 bases between. CDR3 loop: CASSPMTATSTDTQYF. The CDR3 region has the DNA TGTGCCAGCTCACCAATGACAGCTACTAGCACAGATACGCAGTATTTT.

Note on this clonotype: The junction shows a germline mismatch at one end, possibly a read error. The chain recombines TRBV4-2 with TRBJ2-5; 14 nucleotides align to TRBD2. Per the germline V gene, CDR1 is LGHNA and CDR2 is YNFKEQ. This CDR3 comprises 15 residues. CDR3 coding DNA: TGTGCCAACAGCCAAGATGGGGGGACTAGCGGGAGTATGTACTTC. Translating it yields CANSQDGGTSGSMYF.

This clonotype was detected many times. V gene TRBV3-1 combines with J gene TRBJ2-7, with TRBD2 as a possible D gene (5 bases). The V gene's germline CDR1 is LGHDT and CDR2 YNNKEL (reference sequence). V lost 1 base to trimming and J lost 4 bases, with 11 bases between them. CDR3 length: 14 amino acids. CDR3 region: CASSQVGGPYEQYF. The CDR3 nucleotides read TGTGCCAGCAGCCAAGTAGGAGGACCGTACGAGCAGTACTTC.

This clonotype appeared a few times. This sequence joins TRBV5-1 and TRBJ2-5, with TRBD2 matching over 9 bases. CDR1 is SGHRS and CDR2 is YFSETQ in the germline V gene. CDR3 length equals 16 residues. J was trimmed by 5 bases and V by 4 bases; bases with no gene match: 12. The CDR3 loop reads CASSATLGAGGETQYF. The CDR3 coding sequence is TGCGCCAGCAGCGCTACCCTGGGAGCGGGAGGCGAGACCCAGTACTTC.

This clonotype was observed at least ten times. J is TRBJ2-1 and V is TRBV7-3; 12 positions agree with TRBD2. Germline loops: CDR1 SGHTA, CDR2 FQGTGA. The V segment lost 1 base and the J segment 4 bases; nucleotides outside the gene matches: 8. This CDR3 comprises 18 residues. The CDR3 coding sequence is TGTGCCAGCAGCTTAATATCAACGGGGACTAGCGGGTACAATGAGCAGTTCTTC. Residues: CASSLISTGTSGYNEQFF.

The chain has TRBV19 and TRBJ2-2; TRBD2 matches at 10 bases. Germline V lookup: CDR1 LNHDA, CDR2 SQIVND (reference sequence). The CDR3 has 17 residues. With 4 bases clipped from V and 6 bases from J, the junction kept 11 bases outside the gene matches. CDR3 amino acids: CASSSLASGRRSGELFF. CDR3 DNA: TGTGCCAGTAGTAGCTTAGCTAGCGGGAGAAGGTCCGGGGAGCTGTTTTTT. The whole variable domain, filled in from reference TRBV19 and TRBJ2-2, reads DGGITQSPKYLFRKEGQNVTLSCEQNLNHDAMYWYRQDPGQGLRLIYYSQIVNDFQKGDIAEGYSVSREKKESFPLTVTSAQKNPTAFYLCASSSLASGRRSGELFFGEGSRLTVL.

This clonotype was seen only a few times. At one boundary the junction diverges from the germline segment, which might be a read error. CDR3 protein: CASSLVGGPGDTRYF. CDR3 bases: TGCGCCAGCAGCTTGGTGGGAGGTCCTGGAGATACGCGGTATTTT. The genes are TRBV5-1 and TRBJ2-3, with D perhaps matching TRBD2 (6 bases). CDR1 and CDR2 (germline): SGHRS, YFSETQ. The CDR3 sequence is 15 residues long.

The chain uses TRBV3-1 and TRBJ2-2; TRBD2 might be the D (5 bases). V was pared by 4 bases and J by 7 bases, with 16 bases between. This CDR3 comprises 15 residues. CDR1 is LGHDT, CDR2 YNNKEL, per germline (reference sequence). For the CDR3, the DNA is TGTGCCAGCAGCCCCCGGACGAGGGCTGGCGGGGAGCTGTTTTTT. It encodes CASSPRTRAGGELFF.

V gene TRBV11-2 combines with J gene TRBJ2-2, with D uncertain. The V gene lost 5 bases and the J gene lost 7 bases, with 8 bases spanning the gap. The CDR3 length is 12 residues. CDR1 SGHAT and CDR2 FQNNGV come from the germline V gene. The CDR3 loop is CASSPVFGELFF. CDR3 coding DNA: TGTGCCAGCAGCCCTGTCTTCGGGGAGCTGTTTTTT.

In the case of this clonotype: Being one base from a much bigger clone, this may be a read error. V is TRBV12-3 or TRBV12-4 and J is TRBJ1-1, with D unclear. This CDR3 comprises 14 residues. The CDR3 sequence: CASSNNQKNTEASF. For the CDR3, the DNA is TGTGCCAGCAGTAACAATCAGAAGAACACTGAAGCTTCCTTT.

This clonotype was recorded many times. The V and J genes are TRBV20-1 and TRBJ1-4; TRBD1 agrees at 9 bases. The CDR3 loop spans 15 amino acids. CDR1 DFQATT and CDR2 SNEGSKA come from the germline V gene (reference sequence). With V trimmed by 3 bases and J by 0 bases, 2 bases remained unmatched. The CDR3, as DNA: TGCAGTGCTAGGGACAGGGGAACAACTAATGAAAAACTGTTTTTT. Its translation: CSARDRGTTNEKLFF.

Ten or more counts support this clonotype. The V and J genes are TRBV11-2 and TRBJ2-1, with 7 bases matching TRBD1. The CDR3 has 19 residues. V lost 4 bases, J lost 0 bases, and 15 bases stayed unmatched. Germline CDR1 and CDR2: SGHAT and FQNNGV. The CDR3 loop reads CASSSRLSRQGYSYNEQFF. The DNA of the CDR3 is TGTGCCAGCAGCTCCCGCCTCTCCAGACAGGGATACTCCTACAATGAGCAGTTCTTC.

In this sample, this clonotype turned up many times. The chain recombines TRBV28 with TRBJ2-3, with a possible D match to TRBD2 (6 bases). The V end lost 8 bases, the J end lost 0 bases, and 24 bases lay between the germline ends. Germline V CDR1 and CDR2: MDHEN, SYDVKM. This CDR3 region has 18 residues. CDR3 DNA sequence: TGTGCCAGCGGCTCCGCTCTAGCGCGACGGACTAGCACAGATACGCAGTATTTT. This codes for CASGSALARRTSTDTQYF.

V gene TRBV28 combines with J gene TRBJ2-5; 8 nucleotides match TRBD1. The ends lost 4 bases at V and 5 bases at J; junction bases unmatched: 6. CDR1 and CDR2 (germline): MDHEN, SYDVKM. This CDR3 has 14 amino acids. CDR3 residues: CASSSGQGEETQYF. CDR3 in DNA: TGTGCCAGCAGTTCCGGACAGGGCGAGGAGACCCAGTACTTC.

CDR3 region: CASSPSGDYEQYF. CDR3 DNA sequence: TGTGCCAGCTCACCTAGCGGAGATTACGAGCAGTACTTC. This chain connects TRBV18 to TRBJ2-7; D may be TRBD2 (6 bases). V was shortened by 3 bases and J by 4 bases, with 10 bases between the two germline ends. This CDR3 region has 13 residues. Looked up from germline, CDR1 is KGHSH and CDR2 is LQKENI.